The rows below give T cell receptor beta chains drawn from one sample of a study of shared clonotypes between healthy human individuals. Measured with immunoSEQ multiplex PCR; TCRdb has only the in-frame clones, and not every one. The sample lists about 1 million clones; around 74% were seen once. The sequencing sample was made of memory CD4+ T cells sorted from blood. The receptors originated from a man younger than 35 in good health. Each CDR3 is given with its conserved first and last residue. The order of the fields is V gene, CDR3 protein.

>TRBV7-9
CASSPQGVITEAFF
>TRBV7-2
CASSFGPLAGAYEQYF
>TRBV19
CASSDRGRADTQYF
>TRBV2
CASSDPVAGLAEAFF
>TRBV6-5
CASSDRDRGAFF
>TRBV9
CASSVGGRGQPQHF
>TRBV18
CASSPPARGVYEQYF
>TRBV7-2
CASSPGLTFGIQYF
>TRBV4-2
CASSQTSGGPYNEQFF
>TRBV10-3
CAISDSGLAETQYF
>TRBV6-1
CASSEATRDRGKDEKLFF
>TRBV19
CASSPPGQAYEQYF
>TRBV10-3
CAISESTGKGTGELFF
>TRBV7-9
CASSLGSMRAQETQYF
>TRBV9
CASSIAGGDNEQFF
>TRBV27
CASSPRRDYSNQPQHF
>TRBV5-1
CASSLDSRGETQYF
>TRBV7-2
CASSFGQGGQPQHF
>TRBV7-6
CASSPWTGHNEQFF
>TRBV29-1
CSVGIRGLYNEQFF
>TRBV5-6
CASSNSRTAGETQYF
>TRBV6-6
CASRGPGNTIYF
>TRBV5-1
CASSLVTSGGTYQETQYF
>TRBV12-5
CASGLRGGDYGYTF
>TRBV5-1
CASSYNRNLGNTGELFF
>TRBV29-1
CSVEGLNTEAFF
>TRBV5-4
CASSLADRAASGANVLTF